The 18 T cell receptor beta chains in this list originate from one sample, sequenced in a study of CD8 T cells in ankylosing spondylitis. Which antigens these TCRs recognize remains unknown. TCRdb reprocessed the 5' RACE reads with MiXCR, giving one entry per CDR3 protein. The sample lists around 770,000 distinct CDR3 sequences, around 11% occurring once. Study observations and caveats: Ankylosing spondylitis blood appeared to carry a characteristic TCR beta motif of eight or nine highly homologous variants.

The sequenced sample was blood, either unsorted or a sorted T cell fraction (not recorded which). Receptor source: a male donor with ankylosing spondylitis.

The V call is TRBV4-2, the J call TRBJ1-2, with a tentative D call TRBD1 (5 bases). The CDR3 has 16 amino acids. Trimming cost V 4 bases and J 0 bases, with 15 bases left between them. The germline CDR1 and CDR2 sequences are LGHNA and YNFKEQ. CDR3 protein: CASSPGTATANYGYTF. The DNA of the CDR3 is TGTGCCAGCAGCCCCGGGACTGCCACTGCTAACTATGGCTACACCTTC.

This clonotype occurred a few times. The chain recombines TRBV19 with TRBJ2-1, with 9 bases matching TRBD1. Unmatched junction bases numbered 9, after V lost 5 bases and J lost 13 bases. Germline values: CDR1 LNHDA, CDR2 SQIVND (reference sequence). This CDR3 is built from 13 residues. In DNA form, the CDR3 reads TGTGCCAGTAGTGGGGGGACAGGGACCGTCCAGTTCTTC. Translation: CASSGGTGTVQFF.

This clonotype appeared many times. The chain links TRBV7-9 to TRBJ1-1; tentative D call: TRBD1 (6 bases). V lost 4 bases, J lost 1 base, and 10 bases lay in between. Germline V lookup: CDR1 SEHNR, CDR2 FQNEAQ (reference sequence). CDR3 length: 14 amino acids. CDR3 sequence reads: CASSSTGTNTEAFF. The CDR3 nucleotides are TGTGCCAGCAGCTCCACAGGGACGAACACTGAAGCTTTCTTT.

This clonotype has a handful of counts. A much larger clone lies a single base off, so this may be a read error. The chain has TRBV20-1 and TRBJ2-5, with D uncertain. Germline values: CDR1 DFQATT, CDR2 SNEGSKA (reference sequence). V lost 3 bases and J 3 bases, leaving 5 bases between the germline ends. The CDR3 is 11 residues long. The CDR3 DNA reads as TGCAGTGCTAGTCGGGAAGAGACCCAGTACTTC. Protein product: CSASREETQYF.

This clonotype appeared a few times. The chain has TRBV7-9 and TRBJ2-4; TRBD1 might be the D (7 bases). Germline CDR1 SEHNR, CDR2 FQNEAQ (reference sequence). V was shortened by 5 bases and J by 5 bases, with 16 bases between the two germline ends. CDR3 length equals 15 residues. CDR3 nucleotide sequence: TGTGCCAGCAGCCTCGGAGGGGGCGAGGAAAACATTCAGTACTTC. Amino acids: CASSLGGGEENIQYF.

Only a few counts were recorded for this clonotype. The rearrangement joins TRBV7-9 to TRBJ1-1; D remains unclear. Germline CDR1 reads SEHNR; CDR2 reads FQNEAQ (reference sequence). There are 13 residues in the CDR3. V was trimmed by 4 bases and J by 6 bases, leaving 12 bases between them. CDR3 nucleotides: TGTGCCAGCAGCTCCCATCTCGACGCTGAAGCTTTCTTT. This gives the protein CASSSHLDAEAFF.

This clonotype showed up just a few times. The chain employs TRBV13 and TRBJ2-1; D perhaps matches TRBD2 (5 bases). Trimming removed 7 bases from V and 1 base from J, with 17 bases in between. The CDR3 runs 16 residues. From germline, CDR1 is PRHDT and CDR2 FYEKMQ (reference sequence). CDR3: CASTRAGVGSYNEQFF. The CDR3 DNA reads TGTGCCAGCACCAGAGCCGGGGTTGGGTCCTACAATGAGCAGTTCTTC.

This clonotype has a handful of counts. CDR3 amino acids: CASSTGQANEQFF. The CDR3 nucleotides read TGTGCCAGCAGCACGGGCCAGGCCAATGAGCAGTTCTTC. The chain is built from TRBV9 and TRBJ2-1; D is undetermined. V lost 4 bases to trimming and J lost 6 bases, with 11 bases between them. CDR1 SGDLS and CDR2 YYNGEE come from the germline V gene. CDR3 size: 13 residues.

In its sample, this clonotype was seen a few times. The chain is built from TRBV6-1 and TRBJ2-1; 8 bases agree with TRBD1. The V and J ends lost 6 bases and 0 bases, in that order; junction bases with no gene match: 4. CDR1 and CDR2 (germline): MNHNS, SASEGT. There are 15 residues in the CDR3. The chain's CDR3 is CASRVDRGSYNEQFF. The CDR3, as DNA: TGTGCCAGCAGGGTTGACAGGGGCTCCTACAATGAGCAGTTCTTC.

This sequence joins TRBV6-1 and TRBJ1-4; D gene ambiguous. The V and J ends lost 6 bases and 10 bases respectively, with 15 bases between them. This CDR3 is built from 13 residues. The germline CDR1 and CDR2 sequences are MNHNS and SASEGT. The CDR3 DNA reads as TGTGCCAGCAGGAAGGGCCTAATCGGAAAACTGTTTTTT. As protein: CASRKGLIGKLFF.

This clonotype was detected only a few times. V and J are TRBV7-8 and TRBJ1-5; D ambiguous. The germline gives CDR1 SGHVS, CDR2 FQNEAQ. Trimming removed 8 bases from V and 1 base from J, with 15 bases in between. This CDR3 spans 15 amino acids. The CDR3 DNA reads as TGTGCCAGCGGCCTTATGGGTTTAAGCAATCAGCCCCAGCATTTT. Residues: CASGLMGLSNQPQHF.

The chain recombines TRBV5-1 with TRBJ2-1; D is unresolved. Germline V lookup: CDR1 SGHRS, CDR2 YFSETQ. V was pared by 4 bases and J by 10 bases, with 15 bases between. There are 13 residues in the CDR3. The CDR3 loop reads CASSKDPLGEQFF. In nucleotides, the CDR3 is TGCGCCAGCAGCAAGGACCCCCTGGGGGAGCAGTTCTTC.

This clonotype was observed a handful of times. The genes are TRBV6-2 or TRBV6-3 and TRBJ2-1; weak D call: TRBD2 (7 bases). CDR3 size: 17 residues. Germline-derived CDR1 and CDR2 are MNHEY and SVGEGT. The V end was cut by 1 base, the J end by 4 bases, with 17 bases between. In nucleotides, the CDR3 is TGTGCCAGCAGTTACTACCTTCTGGGGGGGGCTTACAATGAGCAGTTCTTC. This codes for CASSYYLLGGAYNEQFF.

This chain uses TRBV5-1 with TRBJ2-5, with D hard to call. This CDR3 has 12 residues. The V gene's germline CDR1 is SGHRS and CDR2 YFSETQ. V dropped 4 bases and J dropped 5 bases, with 9 bases sitting between them. Written as DNA, the CDR3 is TGCGCCAGCAGCGTATCCTGGGAGACCCAGTACTTC. Its translation: CASSVSWETQYF.

V and J are TRBV6-5 and TRBJ2-5; 11 bases map to TRBD2. Germline CDR1 and CDR2: MNHEY and SVGAGI. This CDR3 has 16 residues. J gave up 1 base and V 1 base, and 2 bases lay outside the gene matches. This CDR3 reads CASSYWLAGGQETQYF. The DNA for the CDR3 is TGTGCCAGCAGTTACTGGCTAGCGGGGGGCCAAGAGACCCAGTACTTC.

This clonotype appeared many times. This sequence joins TRBV29-1 and TRBJ2-5, with no clear D. Germline V CDR1 and CDR2: SQVTM, ANQGSEA. CDR3 size: 12 residues. V was pared by 4 bases and J by 1 base, with 7 bases between. DNA of the CDR3: TGCAGCGTTGTATCTCCCCAAGAGACCCAGTACTTC. Protein: CSVVSPQETQYF.

The V gene is TRBV29-1, the J gene TRBJ2-4, with D uncertain. The CDR3 has 14 residues. The germline V gene encodes CDR1 SQVTM and CDR2 ANQGSEA. The V end lost 7 bases, the J end lost 0 bases, and 13 bases lay between the germline ends. The DNA for the CDR3 is TGCAGCGCGGGCACCCGATTAGCCAAAAACATTCAGTACTTC. It is translated as CSAGTRLAKNIQYF.

This clonotype was detected ten times or more. V and J are TRBV29-1 and TRBJ1-5; D gene ambiguous. Germline V lookup: CDR1 SQVTM, CDR2 ANQGSEA. Trimming shortened V by 7 bases and J by 4 bases, and 14 bases separated the two germline ends. There are 13 residues in the CDR3. CDR3 DNA sequence: TGCAGCGCTATGACATCGATTAATCAGCCCCAGCATTTT. Protein product: CSAMTSINQPQHF.